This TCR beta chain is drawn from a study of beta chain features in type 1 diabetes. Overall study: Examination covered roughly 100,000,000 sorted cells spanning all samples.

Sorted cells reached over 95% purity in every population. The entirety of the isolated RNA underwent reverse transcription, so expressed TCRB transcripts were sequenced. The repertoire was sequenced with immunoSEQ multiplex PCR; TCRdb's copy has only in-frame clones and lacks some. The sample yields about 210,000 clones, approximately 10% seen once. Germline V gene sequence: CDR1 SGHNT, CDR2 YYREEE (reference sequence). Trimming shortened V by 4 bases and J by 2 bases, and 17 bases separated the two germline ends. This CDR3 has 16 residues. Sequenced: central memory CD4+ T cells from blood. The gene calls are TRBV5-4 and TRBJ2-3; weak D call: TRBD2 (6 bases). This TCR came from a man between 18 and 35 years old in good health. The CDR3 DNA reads TGTGCCAGCAGCCGAGGGTCAGGAGGGCCCACAGATACGCAGTATTTT. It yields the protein CASSRGSGGPTDTQYF.